The rows below give T cell receptor beta chains drawn from one sample of a study of T cell changes during pregnancy in multiple sclerosis. Assay used: immunoSEQ multiplex PCR; TCRdb lists only in-frame clones, some missing. The sample yields roughly 38,000 clones, 80% to 90% seen once. Sample: CD4+ T cells from peripheral blood mononuclear cells, taken before pregnancy. These TCRs come from a female donor with multiple sclerosis, enrolled in a pregnancy study. Each CDR3 is given with its conserved first and last residue. A D gene is named only where the DNA matches it firmly. Size tells how often a clone was seen (once, few, many) or the class of an expanded clone, and some rows leave it out.

v_gene	d_gene	abundance	len	j_gene	CDR3nt	CDR3aa
TRBV11-3	.	.	13	TRBJ1-1	TGTGCCAGCAGCTTAGCTCTGAACACTGAAGCTTTCTTT	CASSLALNTEAFF
TRBV5-1	TRBD1	few	14	TRBJ1-2	TGCGCCAGCAGCTTGACAGGGGATAACTATGGCTACACCTTC	CASSLTGDNYGYTF
TRBV6-5	.	.	16	TRBJ1-2	TGTGCCAGCAGTTACAGTACAGCCTTAGCTAACTATGGCTACACCTTC	CASSYSTALANYGYTF
TRBV2	.	once	13	TRBJ1-3	TGTGCCAGCAGGGACAGCTCTGGAAACACCATATATTTT	CASRDSSGNTIYF
TRBV18	.	.	13	TRBJ2-3	TGTGCCAGCTCACCAAACTCACCAGATACGCAGTATTTT	CASSPNSPDTQYF
TRBV5-4	TRBD1	.	15	TRBJ1-3	TGTGCCAGCAGCTCGACAGGGAGCTCTGGAAACACCATATATTTT	CASSSTGSSGNTIYF
TRBV28	.	.	15	TRBJ2-5	TGTGCCAGCGCTCAAGGAACAGGGAAGCGGGAGACCCAGTACTTC	CASAQGTGKRETQYF
TRBV7-6	.	.	15	TRBJ1-2	TGTGCCAGCAGCTTAGGCGAGGGCCAGAACTATGGCTACACCTTC	CASSLGEGQNYGYTF
TRBV10-3	TRBD2	.	17	TRBJ2-2	TGTGCCATCAGTGAGCTGCCAGCGGGACCGGGGTCCGGGGAGCTGTTTTTT	CAISELPAGPGSGELFF
TRBV11-2	.	.	12	TRBJ1-2	TGTGCCAGCAGCTACAGGGTTTATGGCTACACCTTC	CASSYRVYGYTF
TRBV28	.	once	15	TRBJ2-7	TGTGCCAGCAGCCGACGATTCGGGGGAAAGTACGAGCAGTACTTC	CASSRRFGGKYEQYF
TRBV10-3	.	.	13	TRBJ1-2	TGTGCCATCAGTGAAGCGGGTAACTATGGCTACACCTTC	CAISEAGNYGYTF
TRBV5-1	TRBD1	.	15	TRBJ1-1	TGCGCCAGCAGCTTGACCAGGGGGCAGTTTTCTGAAGCTTTCTTT	CASSLTRGQFSEAFF
TRBV6-6	.	.	15	TRBJ1-5	TGTGCCAGCAGTTACACCGGTGCGGATTATCAGCCCCAGCATTTT	CASSYTGADYQPQHF
TRBV10-1	TRBD1	.	13	TRBJ2-1	TGCGCCAGCAGCCTTAACCAGGGGGATGAGCAGTTCTTC	CASSLNQGDEQFF
TRBV28	.	.	15	TRBJ1-3	TGTGCCAGCAGTTTGGGACTGTTCCCTGGAAACACCATATATTTT	CASSLGLFPGNTIYF
TRBV6-5	TRBD1	.	16	TRBJ1-1	TGTGCCAGCAGTTACCAAACGGGACAGATGAACACTGAAGCTTTCTTT	CASSYQTGQMNTEAFF
TRBV10-1	.	medium-sized	14	TRBJ2-7	TGCGCCAGCAGTGAGTCGGGCAGTAGCTACGAGCAGTACTTC	CASSESGSSYEQYF
TRBV7-2	.	.	16	TRBJ1-2	TGTGCCAGCAGCTTACGTCGGGGGGCGAAGGACTATGGCTACACCTTC	CASSLRRGAKDYGYTF
TRBV7-9	.	.	12	TRBJ2-1	TGTGCCAGCAGCCCGAGAGGGGGTGAGCAGTTCTTC	CASSPRGGEQFF
TRBV19	.	few	14	TRBJ2-1	TGTGCCAGTAGTATCACGGGAACTGGCAATGAGCAGTTCTTC	CASSITGTGNEQFF
TRBV5-1	TRBD1	.	15	TRBJ2-2	TGCGCCAGCAGCACTGGACAGGGAGACACCGGGGAGCTGTTTTTT	CASSTGQGDTGELFF
TRBV5-4	TRBD2	.	15	TRBJ2-7	TGTGCCAGCAGGGCCGGGACTAGCGAGACCTACGAGCAGTACTTC	CASRAGTSETYEQYF
TRBV30	TRBD1	.	11	TRBJ2-7	TGTGCCGGGACAGTCACCTACGAGCAGTACTTC	CAGTVTYEQYF
TRBV5-4	.	.	15	TRBJ2-1	TGTGCCAGCAGCTTGTTTGTGAGCTCCTACAATGAGCAGTTCTTC	CASSLFVSSYNEQFF
TRBV30	.	.	12	TRBJ2-1	TGTGCCTGGAGTGACAGATACAATGAGCAGTTCTTC	CAWSDRYNEQFF
TRBV7-2	TRBD1	.	18	TRBJ2-5	TGTGCCAGCAGCTTCCTGGACAGGGCGCCCGGGGGCATGAGGGGCCAGTACTTC	CASSFLDRAPGGMRGQYF
TRBV28	.	.	16	TRBJ1-5	TGTGCCAGCAGTTCAGGGGAGGGGTATAGCAATCAGCCCCAGCATTTT	CASSSGEGYSNQPQHF
TRBV19	TRBD1	.	13	TRBJ2-7	TGTGCCAGTAAGGGGACAGAGGCCTACGAGCAGTACTTC	CASKGTEAYEQYF
TRBV6-5	TRBD1	.	15	TRBJ2-7	TGTGCCAGCAGTAACAGGGGTTTCAGTGGGAACGAGCAGTACTTC	CASSNRGFSGNEQYF
TRBV19	.	.	16	TRBJ2-5	TGTGCCAGTAGTGTACAGGACAGAAGTTACCAAGAGACCCAGTACTTC	CASSVQDRSYQETQYF
TRBV10-3	.	.	14	TRBJ2-3	TGTGCCATCAGTGAGGGACAGAGCACAGATACGCAGTATTTT	CAISEGQSTDTQYF
TRBV25-1	.	.	11	TRBJ1-1	TGTGCCAGCAGTCAGAACACTGAAGCTTTCTTT	CASSQNTEAFF
TRBV5-5	.	.	15	TRBJ2-1	TGTGCCAGCAGCCTTTCGGGACAAAGTTACAATGAGCAGTTCTTC	CASSLSGQSYNEQFF
TRBV6-1	TRBD1	.	15	TRBJ1-1	TGTGCCAGCAGTGCGTCACAGGGGTTTGGCACTGAAGCTTTCTTT	CASSASQGFGTEAFF
TRBV5-4	.	.	14	TRBJ2-7	TGTGCCAGCAGCTTTCAGGGCCAATCCTACGAGCAGTACTTC	CASSFQGQSYEQYF
TRBV27	.	.	15	TRBJ2-7	TGTGCCAGCAGTTTATCGACAGGACAGCCGGGCGAGCAGTACTTC	CASSLSTGQPGEQYF
TRBV2	TRBD1	.	12	TRBJ2-1	TGTGCCAGCAGCCCAAGGACAGGGGAGCAGTTCTTC	CASSPRTGEQFF
TRBV5-6	TRBD1	.	17	TRBJ2-6	TGTGCCAGCAGCTACGACAGGGGCGCGGGGGGGGCCAACGTCCTGACTTTC	CASSYDRGAGGANVLTF
TRBV6-5	.	.	15	TRBJ2-6	TGTGCCAGCACTCAGGCTTTCTCTGGGGCCAACGTCCTGACTTTC	CASTQAFSGANVLTF
TRBV6-6	.	.	12	TRBJ2-7	TGTGCCAGCAGTTCCACAGGGTACGAGCAGTACTTC	CASSSTGYEQYF
TRBV5-1	TRBD2	.	15	TRBJ2-3	TGCGCCAGCAGCTTTGCGGGAGAGATCACAGATACGCAGTATTTT	CASSFAGEITDTQYF
TRBV5-6	.	.	14	TRBJ2-1	TGTGCCAGCACACATTTGGCAGGCGGAGGGGAGCAGTTCTTC	CASTHLAGGGEQFF
TRBV7-8	.	.	15	TRBJ1-2	TGTGCCAGCAGCAGTTCGCGGTTTACCCGAAAGACCTATGGCTTC	CASSSSRFTRKTYGF
TRBV5-1	.	.	13	TRBJ1-2	TGCGCCAGCAGCTCCGGGAGCATCTATGGCTACACCTTC	CASSSGSIYGYTF
TRBV6-1	.	.	13	TRBJ2-7	TGTGCCAGCAGTGGGGCTTTGGCCTACGAGCAGTACTTC	CASSGALAYEQYF
TRBV7-2	.	few	13	TRBJ1-2	TGTGCCAGCAGCTTACCAGGGGCAAGAGGCTACACCTTC	CASSLPGARGYTF
TRBV11-2	.	medium-sized	12	TRBJ1-3	TGTGCCAGCAGCCCGGCTGGAAACACCATATATTTT	CASSPAGNTIYF
TRBV7-9	TRBD1	.	16	TRBJ2-2	TGTGCCAGCAGCCTATGGACAGGGGGCAGCACCGGGGAGCTGTTTTTT	CASSLWTGGSTGELFF
TRBV12-5	TRBD2	once	16	TRBJ2-5	TGTGCTAGTGGTTTCGGAATAGCGGGAGTCGAAGAGACCCAGTACTTC	CASGFGIAGVEETQYF
TRBV6-6	.	.	16	TRBJ2-3	TGTGCCAGCAAACCACGTCGCGGGGCTAGCACAGATACGCAGTATTTT	CASKPRRGASTDTQYF
TRBV7-9	.	.	15	TRBJ1-1	TGTGCCAGCAGCTTATCGGTCCCTCAGGACACTGAAGCTTTCTTT	CASSLSVPQDTEAFF
TRBV11-1	.	.	16	TRBJ2-1	TGTGCCAGCAGCTTAGCGCAGGCGGGCCAGACCAATGAGCAGTTCTTC	CASSLAQAGQTNEQFF
TRBV4-3	.	.	15	TRBJ2-3	TGCGCCAGCAGCCAAGATCGGGCGGGTTCGGATACGCAGTATTTT	CASSQDRAGSDTQYF